These 16 T cell receptor beta chains came from one sample sequenced in a study of Ad26.COV2.S vaccination and SARS-CoV-2 variants. Sample treatment: 19 received Ad26.COV2.S at low or high dose, single or two shots; about 5 received placebo; per-sample allocation not given. It was on day 63 after the first vaccine or placebo injection that samples were taken. Method: immunoSEQ multiplex PCR; TCRdb's copy keeps in-frame clones and lacks some. The sample holds just over 350,000 clones; approximately 85% are singletons and the top ten take approximately 3.5%. Here the sequenced sample was peripheral blood, taken in a trial of Ad26.COV2.S vaccine versus placebo. The receptors derive from a person between 18 and 65 years old who received the Ad26.COV2.S COVID-19 vaccine or a placebo.

The chain recombines TRBV30 with TRBJ1-4; 7 nucleotides align to TRBD1. The junction had 11 bases not matched to a gene; V was cut back by 8 bases and J by 8 bases. The CDR3 spans 13 residues. Per the germline V gene, CDR1 is GTSNPN and CDR2 is SVGIG (reference sequence). CDR3 nucleotides: TGTGCCGGACTAACAGGGGTTGGCGAAAAACTGTTTTTT. It specifies CAGLTGVGEKLFF.

The chain recombines TRBV5-5 with TRBJ1-2; 7 bases agree with TRBD1. This CDR3 has 17 residues. The germline gives CDR1 SGHKS, CDR2 YYEKEE (reference sequence). The junction had 9 bases not matched to a gene; V was cut back by 1 base and J by 0 bases. CDR3 amino acids: CASSLIPGTEANYGYTF. The CDR3 DNA sequence: TGTGCCAGCAGCTTGATCCCCGGGACAGAAGCTAACTATGGCTACACCTTC.

The chain employs TRBV7-2 and TRBJ2-3; D gene ambiguous. V was shortened by 2 bases and J by 6 bases, with 15 bases between the two germline ends. The CDR3 is 15 residues long. Germline loops: CDR1 SGHTA, CDR2 FQGNSA. This CDR3 reads CASSLTQSRVDTQYF. In DNA form, the CDR3 reads TGTGCCAGCAGCTTAACGCAGTCAAGGGTGGATACGCAGTATTTT.

V and J are TRBV6-5 and TRBJ1-2; perhaps TRBD1 as D (5 bases). Germline loops: CDR1 MNHEY, CDR2 SVGAGI. V lost 4 bases and J 7 bases, leaving 10 bases between the germline ends. The CDR3 is made up of 12 amino acids. CDR3 sequence: CASSLGRGGYTF. CDR3 DNA: TGTGCCAGCAGTTTGGGGCGCGGTGGCTACACCTTC.

This clone has more than one count but fewer than ten. The chain uses TRBV9 and TRBJ2-5; D uncertain. The CDR3 has 14 amino acids. The V gene's germline CDR1 is SGDLS and CDR2 YYNGEE. V was shortened by 0 bases and J by 5 bases, with 11 bases between the two germline ends. CDR3 sequence: CASSVGGMSETQYF. CDR3 bases: TGTGCCAGCAGCGTAGGGGGAATGAGTGAGACCCAGTACTTC. The whole variable domain, filled in from reference TRBV9 and TRBJ2-5, reads DSGVTQTPKHLITATGQRVTLRCSPRSGDLSVYWYQQSLDQGLQFLIQYYNGEERAKGNILERFSAQQFPDLHSELNLSSLELGDSALYFCASSVGGMSETQYFGPGTRLLVL.

The chain couples TRBV15 to TRBJ1-5, with D uncertain. CDR3 length: 15 residues. Germline V gene sequence: CDR1 LNHNV, CDR2 YYDKDF (reference sequence). V lost 0 bases and J lost 9, with 15 bases in between. The CDR3 reads CATSRDRAANWPQHF. In DNA, the CDR3 is TGTGCCACCAGCAGAGATCGGGCGGCCAATTGGCCCCAGCATTTT.

The chain combines TRBV4-1 with TRBJ2-1, with TRBD2 identical over 12 bases. The CDR3 covers 16 residues. Germline lookup yields CDR1 MGHRA and CDR2 YSYEKL. The ends lost 3 bases at V and 7 bases at J; junction bases unmatched: 7. CDR3 sequence: CASSQVLAGGWNEQFF. The DNA of the CDR3 is TGCGCCAGCAGCCAGGTCCTAGCGGGAGGGTGGAATGAGCAGTTCTTC.

This chain connects TRBV24-1 to TRBJ2-5; D ambiguous. This CDR3 has 13 amino acids. Germline V gene data show CDR1 as KGHDR and CDR2 as SFDVKD. Trimming cost V 0 bases and J 9 bases, with 10 bases left between them. The CDR3 loop is CATSDLRDLAQYF. The CDR3, as DNA: TGTGCCACCAGTGATTTGCGTGACTTGGCCCAGTACTTC.

The chain combines TRBV19 with TRBJ2-1; 10 positions match TRBD2. CDR1 is LNHDA and CDR2 is SQIVND in the germline V gene (reference sequence). The length of the CDR3 is 16 residues. With V trimmed by 1 base and J by 9 bases, 9 bases remained unmatched. This CDR3 reads CASSIVGSGRASEQFF. The CDR3 DNA sequence: TGTGCCAGTAGTATAGTTGGGAGCGGGAGGGCCAGTGAGCAGTTCTTC. The full variable domain, rest sourced from reference TRBV19 and TRBJ2-1, is DGGITQSPKYLFRKEGQNVTLSCEQNLNHDAMYWYRQDPGQGLRLIYYSQIVNDFQKGDIAEGYSVSREKKESFPLTVTSAQKNPTAFYLCASSIVGSGRASEQFFGPGTRLTVL.

CDR3 in amino acids: CASSLSANYGYTF. The CDR3 nucleotides are TGTGCCAGCAGTTTATCAGCTAACTATGGCTACACCTTC. This chain links TRBV28 with TRBJ1-2; no firm D call. Trimming took off 1 base at V and 0 bases at J, with 3 bases between the two ends. The CDR3 runs 13 residues. Germline lookup yields CDR1 MDHEN and CDR2 SYDVKM.

V usage is TRBV29-1 and J usage is TRBJ1-4; 9 positions match TRBD1. Trimming at V came to 4 bases and at J to 7 bases, leaving 4 bases not matched to a gene. Germline V gene data show CDR1 as SQVTM and CDR2 as ANQGSEA. The CDR3 loop spans 13 amino acids. CDR3 loop: CSVARQGGEKLFF. DNA for the CDR3: TGCAGCGTTGCGAGACAGGGGGGTGAAAAACTGTTTTTT.

The chain uses TRBV18 and TRBJ2-3; no firm D call. This CDR3 is 15 amino acids long. Trimming cost V 7 bases and J 5 bases, with 19 bases left between them. The V gene's germline CDR1 is KGHSH and CDR2 LQKENI. The CDR3 DNA reads TGTGCCAGCTTACCCGAAGCTCTCTCAAGAGATACGCAGTATTTT. It is translated as CASLPEALSRDTQYF.

The rearrangement joins TRBV15 to TRBJ1-3, with TRBD1 matching 7 bases. The germline V gene encodes CDR1 LNHNV and CDR2 YYDKDF (reference sequence). V lost 4 bases to trimming and J lost 0 bases; unmatched junction nucleotides: 9. The CDR3 is 17 amino acids. CDR3 sequence: CATSTAIGTVSGNTIYF. DNA of the CDR3: TGTGCCACCAGCACTGCCATCGGGACAGTCTCTGGAAACACCATATATTTT.

The chain carries TRBV11-3 and TRBJ2-7; D gene uncertain. V was cut by 5 bases and J by 6 bases, with 8 bases left in between. Germline assignment: CDR1 SGHNT and CDR2 YENEEA. CDR3 length equals 11 residues. The CDR3 DNA sequence: TGTGCCAGCAGCGCTTCCGGCGAGCAGTACTTC. This gives the protein CASSASGEQYF.

The chain carries TRBV3-1 (or the pseudogene TRBV3-2) and TRBJ2-7; D is uncertain. This CDR3 contains 13 residues. With 5 bases removed from V and 6 bases from J, the gap between germline ends came to 14 bases. Per germline, CDR1 LGHDT and CDR2 YNNKEL (reference sequence). This CDR3 reads CASSANSGREQYF. The CDR3 DNA follows: TGTGCCAGCAGCGCTAATAGTGGGCGCGAGCAGTACTTC.

The CDR3 loop is CASSLAGGYEQYF. In DNA form, the CDR3 reads TGTGCCAGCAGCTTAGCAGGGGGCTACGAGCAGTACTTC. The rearrangement joins TRBV7-9 to TRBJ2-7; weak D call: TRBD1 (6 bases). The length of the CDR3 is 13 residues. V dropped 0 bases and J dropped 3 bases, with 6 bases sitting between them. Germline CDR1 is SEHNR and CDR2 is FQNEAQ (reference sequence).